The rows below give T cell receptor beta chains drawn from one sample of a study of blood T cell repertoires in COVID-19. Using immunoSEQ multiplex PCR, the repertoire was profiled, and TCRdb retains in-frame clones only, with some absent. This repertoire shows 250,000 to 350,000 clones, more than 70% found once; its top ten account for 11%. Sequencing input: peripheral blood. These receptors were taken from a woman aged 25 to 39 with COVID-19, enrolled during active disease. Both conserved end residues are part of each CDR3. A D gene is named only where the DNA matches it firmly. The size entry is marked missing in some rows and otherwise reads once, few, many or a size class.

V gene	D gene	clone size	J gene	CDR3 DNA	CDR3 protein
TRBV21-1	-	few	TRBJ1-5	TGTGCCAGCAGCAAAGCGCTCCGGAATCAGCCCCAGCATTTT	CASSKALRNQPQHF
TRBV18	-	-	TRBJ2-3	TGTGCCAGCTCACCAAGCCGAGGGCTTAGCACAGATACGCAGTATTTT	CASSPSRGLSTDTQYF
TRBV3-1/TRBV3-2	-	-	TRBJ1-5	TGTGCCAGCAGCCCCGCTCGGGGGTTTCAGCCCCAGCATTTT	CASSPARGFQPQHF
TRBV11-2	TRBD2	-	TRBJ2-5	TGTGCCAGCAGCTTCTTCAGCGGGAGGCGTCTAAGGGAGACCCAGTACTTC	CASSFFSGRRLRETQYF
TRBV6-5	TRBD2	once	TRBJ2-7	TGTGCCAGCAGTTACTCTCTAGCGGAGTACGAGCAGTACTTC	CASSYSLAEYEQYF
TRBV9	TRBD1	-	TRBJ2-3	TGTGCCAGCAGCGCCGGGACAGGGAGAACAGATACGCAGTATTTT	CASSAGTGRTDTQYF
TRBV7-2	TRBD1	-	TRBJ1-3	TGTGCCAGCAGCTCGGGACAGCTTGCTGGAAACACCATATATTTT	CASSSGQLAGNTIYF
TRBV6-2/TRBV6-3	-	-	TRBJ1-2	TGTGCCAGCAGTTACTCGGAGGCCCTCTATGGCTACACCTTC	CASSYSEALYGYTF
TRBV19	-	-	TRBJ2-1	TGTGCCAGTAGTATCGTAGAGGGCTCAGCGGGTAATGAGCAGTTCTTC	CASSIVEGSAGNEQFF
TRBV20-1	-	-	TRBJ1-1	TGCAGTGCTAGCGACAGGAAAGCTTTCTTT	CSASDRKAFF
TRBV19	TRBD1	-	TRBJ2-4	TGTGCCAGTAGTATAAGCCCAGGGGGAGCTACCAAAAACATTCAGTACTTC	CASSISPGGATKNIQYF
TRBV2	TRBD2	-	TRBJ2-7	TGTGCCAGCAGGACGACAGGACTAGCGGGAGGCCTCTCCTACGAGCAGTACTTC	CASRTTGLAGGLSYEQYF
TRBV12-5	TRBD2	-	TRBJ2-1	TGTGCTAGTGGGCTGCGGGAGGCCTCTAATGAGCAGTTCTTC	CASGLREASNEQFF
TRBV24-1	-	-	TRBJ1-1	TGTGCCACCAGTGACCGACACAGGGATTCAGCTTTCTTT	CATSDRHRDSAFF
TRBV6-2/TRBV6-3	TRBD2	-	TRBJ2-1	TGTGCCAGCAGTTACGTCCCACTAGCGGTCAATGAGCAGTTCTTC	CASSYVPLAVNEQFF
TRBV12-5	TRBD2	-	TRBJ2-3	TGTGCTAGTGGTTCTAAGCGGGAGAGGACAGATACGCAGTATTTT	CASGSKRERTDTQYF
TRBV7-2	-	few	TRBJ1-1	TGTGCCAGCAGCGCGGGCGTGCCTGAAGCTTTCTTT	CASSAGVPEAFF
TRBV5-5	TRBD1	-	TRBJ2-7	TGTGCCAGCAGCCACCACGACGGACAGGGATCCTACGAGCAGTACTTC	CASSHHDGQGSYEQYF
TRBV2	TRBD1	-	TRBJ1-4	TGTGCCTCGGGACAGCCGAATGAAAAACTGTTTTTT	CASGQPNEKLFF
TRBV7-6	-	-	TRBJ1-5	TGTGCCAGCAGCTTAACAGGGACCGGAAATCAGCCCCAGCATTTT	CASSLTGTGNQPQHF
TRBV10-3	TRBD1	once	TRBJ2-7	TGTGCCATCATCGAACGACAGGGTAGAGGTGAGCAGTACTTC	CAIIERQGRGEQYF
TRBV24-1	TRBD2	-	TRBJ2-1	TGTGCCACCTACTTCCCGCATAGCGGGAGGGGGTGGAATGAGCAGTTCTTC	CATYFPHSGRGWNEQFF
TRBV30	-	once	TRBJ1-5	TGTGCCTGGAGCCCGGGGGGGCAGCCCCAGCATTTT	CAWSPGGQPQHF